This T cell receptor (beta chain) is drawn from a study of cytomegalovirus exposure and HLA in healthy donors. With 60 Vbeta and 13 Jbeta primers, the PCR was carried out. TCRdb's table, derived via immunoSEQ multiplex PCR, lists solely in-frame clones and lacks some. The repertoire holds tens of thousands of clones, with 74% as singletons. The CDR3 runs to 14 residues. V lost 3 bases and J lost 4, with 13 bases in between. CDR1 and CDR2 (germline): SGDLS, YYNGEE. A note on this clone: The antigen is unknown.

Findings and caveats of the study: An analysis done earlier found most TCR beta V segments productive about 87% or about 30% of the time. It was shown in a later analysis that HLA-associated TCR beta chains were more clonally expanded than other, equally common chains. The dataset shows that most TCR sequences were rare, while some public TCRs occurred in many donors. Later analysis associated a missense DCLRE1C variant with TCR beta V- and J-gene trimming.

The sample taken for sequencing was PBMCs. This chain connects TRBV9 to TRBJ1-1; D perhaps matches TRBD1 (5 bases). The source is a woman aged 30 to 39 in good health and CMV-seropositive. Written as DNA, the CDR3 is TGTGCCAGCAGCGCGGAGGGCAGGGCCACTGAAGCTTTCTTT. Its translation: CASSAEGRATEAFF.